This TCR beta chain comes out of a study of spatial heterogeneity in lung cancer. Study conclusions and caveats: Mutation counts in tumors were tracked by counts of expanded intratumoral alpha and beta TCRs.

Documented time point: sample taken at primary tumor resection. Looked up from germline, CDR1 is SNHLY and CDR2 is FYNNEI. The CDR3 consists of 13 residues. Trimming shortened V by 8 bases and J by 2 bases, and 9 bases separated the two germline ends. A single count supports this clonotype. Its specificity is unknown. This beta chain appears as a stray read in a library generated for alpha chains; its size is not informative. TCRdb re-called the 5' RACE reads with MiXCR, one entry per CDR3 protein. The sample carries several hundred distinct CDR3 sequences, roughly 55% recorded once. The origin of this receptor is a male donor with early-stage non-small cell lung cancer. V is TRBV2 and J is TRBJ1-4; D unclear. Source: lung tumor tissue, taken at surgery. CDR3 region: CASQKGTNEKLFF. The CDR3 bases are TGTGCCAGCCAGAAGGGTACTAATGAAAAACTGTTTTTT.